This TCR beta chain originates from a study of CXCR3-negative and CXCR3-positive naive CD8 T cells. Findings of the study overall: For memory CD8+ cells diversity was much lower, but both naive subsets had comparably high diversity.

Concerning this clonotype itself: Its antigen is as yet unknown.

The CDR3 contains 16 residues. Germline CDR1 reads SEHNR; CDR2 reads FQNEAQ (reference sequence). TRB cDNA was prepared as libraries by UMI-labeled 5' RACE. One entry per CDR3 protein, without DNA, is what TCRdb gives after re-calling the 5' RACE reads. The table for this sample gives roughly 86,000 distinct CDR3 sequences. This clonotype was sampled from a human donor in good health. Some clones in this sample may be carry-over from other donors' samples. The rearrangement joins TRBV7-9 to TRBJ1-1; TCRdb proposes TRBD1, but this gene call is untestable without DNA. Sequencing input: naive CXCR3- CD8+ T cells from blood. As to subset: CD45RO-CCR7+CD27+CD95- naive CD8+ T cells lacking CXCR3 (TNR3-). CDR3 sequence: CASSLDKMGGDTEAFF.